This TCR beta chain was identified in a study of T-cell memory formation after mild COVID-19 (TCRdb year 2021). As for the study more broadly: TCR sequence clusters from the two donors were largely donor specific. In a couple of donors, T-cell clones that expanded and contracted after mild COVID-19 were followed by sequencing TCRalpha and TCRbeta repertoires longitudinally. The cohort was made up of two young adult volunteers, one female and one male, who were previously healthy.

Sequencing relied on an Illumina NovaSeq 6000. Using 5'RACE with constant-segment primers, TCRalpha and TCRbeta cDNA libraries were constructed, with sample barcodes and unique molecular identifiers added in the process. Trizol reagent was used to extract RNA from every sample. The libraries were amplified in two PCR steps, and the second step added a second sample barcode and Illumina TruSeq adapters. Sequencing of the libraries was done on an Illumina NovaSeq, producing 2 x 150 bp paired-end reads. The authors processed their data as follows. With migec v1.2.7, reads were demultiplexed and then collapsed into UMI-guided consensus sequences. Using mixcr v2.1.11, UMI consensuses were aligned to TRA and TRB V and J templates and then assembled into clonotypes. A clonotype was counted as expanded or contracted only if both edgeR and NoisET called the change significant, with noise models trained on biological replicates. edgeR calls used a false discovery rate-adjusted p below 0.01 and a log2 fold-change threshold of 1. As an exploratory analysis of dynamics, PCA with hierarchical clustering was applied to max-normalized trajectories of the 1000 most abundant clonotypes. Separately sequenced CD4+ and CD8+ repertoires were used to assign the CD4 or CD8 phenotype of responding clones. TCRdb trimmed public reads at Q25 via fastp, called clones via MiXCR and kept in-frame beta chains. All rows with the same CDR3 protein become a single entry with the most common DNA and genes. Here the V and J calls rest on TCRdb's processing, not on the authors' analysis. This sample holds approximately 430,000 distinct CDR3 sequences; around a quarter were observed only once. The ten largest make up around 13% of the sample.

PBMCs were isolated by Ficoll-Paque density gradient centrifugation. The full study reports these points: Only a couple of mild cases were covered in the study, and larger cohorts including severe cases with pre-infection samples were considered necessary. Some responding clones were found in pre-infection memory, which suggests that pre-existing cross-reactive memory T cells took part in the SARS-CoV-2 response. Contracting CD4+ clones appeared mostly in the CM and EM memory subsets, whereas CD8+ clones were enriched in EMRA. SARS-CoV-2 specificity of the second-wave clones peaking on day 37 was not confirmed. Clones contracting from day 15 to 85 had balanced CD4/CD8 phenotypes, while a second wave expanding from day 15 to 37 was biased towards CD4+.

This clonotype has just a few counts. Its recognized antigen is unknown. No base qualities exist here, and no much larger clone lies one base off it. At the junction V is shortened by 1 base and J by 4 bases, with 12 bases in between. From a lookup of the germline V gene, CDR1 and CDR2 are SGHAT and FQNNGV. Including the terminal cysteine and phenylalanine, the CDR3 comprises 15 residues. This entry keeps only the CDR3 DNA: 45 bases, framed from base 1. Sequenced sample: PBMCs or a T cell subset sorted from them (not recorded which). The clonotype originates from an adult woman who had mild COVID-19 (a few samples of this study predate the infection). The sample titles of this study are shuffled in the database, so cell type and time point are left out; the donor was told from shared clones. The chain couples TRBV11-2 to TRBJ2-3; TRBD1 might be the D gene, on 6 matching bases. The encoded CDR3 is CASSLGTARADTQYF. The base sequence is TGTGCCAGCAGCTTAGGGACAGCAAGAGCAGATACGCAGTATTTT.